The 31 T cell receptor beta chains given below trace back to one sample, sequenced in a study of CD8+CD57+ T cells in acquired aplastic anemia. TCR beta VDJ and CDR3 profiling used genomic DNA as template. TCRdb reprocessed the reads with MiXCR, giving one entry per CDR3 protein. The profile shows a few hundred thousand distinct CDR3 sequences, 50% to 70% of them singletons. The sequenced material came from sorted CD4+, CD8+, or CD8+CD57+ T cells (not recorded which) from PBMCs. The receptors shown here come from a human donor with severe aplastic anemia or a healthy control (not recorded which).

The V call is TRBV2, the J call TRBJ2-7, with 9 positions matching TRBD1. Germline values: CDR1 SNHLY, CDR2 FYNNEI. The CDR3 is made up of 13 amino acids. Losses at the gene ends were 7 bases for V and 1 base for J; bases not matched to a gene: 2. DNA of the CDR3: TGTGCCAGCATAGGACAGGGGTCCTACGAGCAGTACTTC. This encodes CASIGQGSYEQYF.

Remarks on this clonotype: One end of the junction varies from germline; a read error may be responsible. The J gene is TRBJ2-1, the V gene TRBV19; TRBD2 aligns across 10 bases. CDR1 and CDR2 (germline): LNHDA, SQIVND (reference sequence). The CDR3 covers 14 residues. The DNA of the CDR3 is TGCGCCAGTAGACTAGCGGGTACCTACAATGAGCAGTTCTTC. Amino acid sequence: CASRLAGTYNEQFF. The variable domain in full, with the rest retrieved from reference TRBV19 and TRBJ2-1, is DGGITQSPKYLFRKEGQNVTLSCEQNLNHDAMYWYRQDPGQGLRLIYYSQIVNDFQKGDIAEGYSVSREKKESFPLTVTSAQKNPTAFYLCASRLAGTYNEQFFGPGTRLTVL.

The rearrangement links TRBV19 to TRBJ1-5, with a tentative D call TRBD1 (6 bases). V dropped 7 bases and J dropped 5 bases, with 18 bases sitting between them. CDR3 length: 15 residues. Per the germline V gene, CDR1 is LNHDA and CDR2 is SQIVND (reference sequence). CDR3 DNA: TGTGCCAGTACCCCATTGACAGGAGCTGATCAGCCCCAGCATTTT. This gives the protein CASTPLTGADQPQHF.

This clonotype appeared a few times. The gene calls are TRBV2 and TRBJ2-7; D is perhaps TRBD2 (5 bases). Deletions cut 6 bases from V and 3 bases from J, with 9 bases between. The CDR3 runs to 12 residues. Germline V lookup: CDR1 SNHLY, CDR2 FYNNEI. This chain's CDR3 is CASRVTSYEQYF. CDR3 DNA: TGTGCCAGCAGAGTAACTAGCTACGAGCAGTACTTC.

V and J are TRBV19 and TRBJ2-7, with 10 bases matching TRBD1. There are 14 residues in the CDR3. Germline V lookup: CDR1 LNHDA, CDR2 SQIVND (reference sequence). The V segment lost 4 bases and the J segment 2 bases; nucleotides outside the gene matches: 2. This CDR3 is CASSSGTGAYEQYF. The CDR3 DNA reads as TGTGCCAGTAGTAGCGGGACAGGGGCCTACGAGCAGTACTTC.

The chain joins TRBV2 to TRBJ2-1; the match to TRBD2 covers 12 bases. CDR3 size: 15 residues. With V trimmed by 6 bases and J by 11 bases, 11 bases remained unmatched. Germline V gene data show CDR1 as SNHLY and CDR2 as FYNNEI. The CDR3 loop reads CASSLTSGGRGKQFF. CDR3 DNA sequence: TGTGCCAGCAGCCTGACTAGCGGGGGTCGGGGAAAGCAGTTCTTC. Drawing the rest from reference TRBV2 and TRBJ2-1, the complete variable domain is EPEVTQTPSHQVTQMGQEVILRCVPISNHLYFYWYRQILGQKVEFLVSFYNNEISEKSEIFDDQFSVERPDGSNFTLKIRSTKLEDSAMYFCASSLTSGGRGKQFFGPGTRLTVL.

This clonotype appeared many times. The rearrangement uses TRBV6-1 and TRBJ2-3; 10 bases match TRBD1. Germline CDR1 is MNHNS and CDR2 is SASEGT. V lost 4 bases, J lost 1 base, and 5 bases stayed unmatched. The CDR3 has 16 amino acids. The CDR3 DNA reads TGTGCCAGCAGTGGAACCGGGACAGGGGGCACAGATACGCAGTATTTT. Translation gives CASSGTGTGGTDTQYF.

Points on this clonotype: The junction and the germline gene differ at one end; a read error may be behind it. The V call is TRBV5-1, the J call TRBJ2-7, with D perhaps matching TRBD1 or TRBD2 (5 bases each). The germline V gene has CDR1 SGHRS and CDR2 YFSETQ. CDR3 length equals 12 residues. The CDR3 DNA sequence: TGTGCCAGCAGCTCGGGACGGATGTACCAGTACTTC. This gives the protein CASSSGRMYQYF.

The chain is built from TRBV7-2 and TRBJ1-6; D not certain. The CDR3 extends over 14 amino acids. Germline V gene sequence: CDR1 SGHTA, CDR2 FQGNSA. Trimming cost V 6 bases and J 3 bases, with 9 bases left between them. The CDR3 nucleotides read TGTGCCAGCAGTTTATACAGCTATAATTCACCCCTCCACTTT. Translation: CASSLYSYNSPLHF.

The V and J genes are TRBV2 and TRBJ1-6; D may be TRBD1 (5 bases). Per germline, CDR1 SNHLY and CDR2 FYNNEI. The length of the CDR3 is 15 residues. Trimming shortened V by 1 base and J by 10 bases, and 14 bases separated the two germline ends. The CDR3 nucleotides read TGTGCCAGCAGTGAAGGGCGGGGCCAACGATCACCCCTCCACTTT. Translating gives CASSEGRGQRSPLHF.

The chain recombines TRBV6-1 with TRBJ2-3, with D unresolved. Between the trimmed V and J ends, which lost 6 bases and 5 bases, there was a span of 9 bases. Germline CDR1 and CDR2: MNHNS and SASEGT. The CDR3 covers 12 residues. The CDR3 DNA reads as TGTGCCAGCAGCCACGTGGGAGATACGCAGTATTTT. Residues: CASSHVGDTQYF.

The J gene is TRBJ1-2, the V gene TRBV20-1; no firm D call. CDR3 length: 11 amino acids. CDR1 is DFQATT and CDR2 is SNEGSKA in the germline V gene (reference sequence). V was cut by 3 bases and J by 8 bases, with 10 bases left in between. CDR3 residues: CSARWGDGYTF. CDR3 DNA: TGCAGTGCTAGGTGGGGAGACGGCTACACCTTC.

This clonotype has just a few counts. The chain carries TRBV7-9 and TRBJ2-7; D perhaps matches TRBD2 (6 bases). The germline V gene encodes CDR1 SEHNR and CDR2 FQNEAQ (reference sequence). V was shortened by 5 bases and J by 0 bases, with 17 bases between the two germline ends. The CDR3 is 16 residues long. In nucleotides, the CDR3 is TGTGCCAGCAGCCCAATCAGGGATAGCGGCTCCTACGAGCAGTACTTC. Its protein is CASSPIRDSGSYEQYF.

Details on this clonotype: Mismatch with germline at one junction end may stem from a read error. The rearrangement uses TRBV7-9 and TRBJ2-2, with 8 bases matching TRBD1. Germline CDR1 and CDR2: SEHNR and FQNEAQ (reference sequence). The length of the CDR3 is 17 residues. The CDR3 nucleotides read TGCGCCAGCAGCTTCTCCCCGACAGGGGCGAACACCGGGGAGCTGTTTTTT. Amino acids: CASSFSPTGANTGELFF.

This sequence joins TRBV2 and TRBJ1-1; 7 bases are a match to TRBD1. The CDR3 consists of 15 residues. Germline-derived CDR1 and CDR2 are SNHLY and FYNNEI. The ends lost 7 bases at V and 5 bases at J; junction bases unmatched: 13. CDR3 loop: CASTRQGGIRTEAFF. The DNA for the CDR3 is TGTGCCAGCACTAGACAGGGAGGAATTAGGACTGAAGCTTTCTTT.

In its sample, this clonotype was seen many times. This chain uses TRBV5-1 with TRBJ2-3; D not resolved. CDR3 length equals 13 residues. Germline values: CDR1 SGHRS, CDR2 YFSETQ. The V end was cut by 0 bases, the J end by 4 bases, with 6 bases between. The CDR3 DNA reads as TGCGCCAGCAGCTTGGTGCCTTCAGATACGCAGTATTTT. Amino acids: CASSLVPSDTQYF.

With regard to this clonotype: At one boundary the junction diverges from the germline segment, which might be a read error. The chain couples TRBV15 to TRBJ1-4; no reliable D call. The CDR3 has 12 amino acids. CDR1 and CDR2 (germline): LNHNV, YYDKDF (reference sequence). CDR3 bases: TGTGCCACCAACAGAGATATGAGTCGGTTGTTTTTT. The encoded protein is CATNRDMSRLFF. The entire variable domain, with the rest obtained from reference TRBV15 and TRBJ1-4, is as follows: DAMVIQNPRYQVTQFGKPVTLSCSQTLNHNVMYWYQQKSSQAPKLLFHYYDKDFNNEADTPDNFQSRRPNTSFCFLDIRSPGLGDTAMYLCATNRDMSRLFFGSGTQLSVL.

The chain recombines TRBV9 with TRBJ2-2; D gene uncertain. This CDR3 comprises 12 residues. Germline loops: CDR1 SGDLS, CDR2 YYNGEE. V gave up 4 bases and J gave up 5 bases, with 6 bases separating them. The CDR3 is CASSTRTGELFF. CDR3 DNA sequence: TGTGCCAGCAGCACCCGTACCGGGGAGCTGTTTTTT. Full variable domain (remainder filled in from reference TRBV9 and TRBJ2-2): DSGVTQTPKHLITATGQRVTLRCSPRSGDLSVYWYQQSLDQGLQFLIQYYNGEERAKGNILERFSAQQFPDLHSELNLSSLELGDSALYFCASSTRTGELFFGEGSRLTVL.

The chain has TRBV11-1 and TRBJ1-4; TRBD1 aligns across 7 bases. Germline V lookup: CDR1 SGHAT, CDR2 FQDESV (reference sequence). The CDR3 loop spans 20 amino acids. J was trimmed by 3 bases and V by 10 bases; bases with no gene match: 26. CDR3 region: CATGLAGSLDTQGANEKLFF. The CDR3 DNA reads TGTGCCACAGGACTAGCGGGCTCTTTAGATACGCAGGGGGCTAATGAAAAACTGTTTTTT.

The chain recombines TRBV29-1 with TRBJ2-5; D perhaps matches TRBD2 (6 bases). V was trimmed by 5 bases and J by 5 bases, leaving 18 bases between them. Germline V lookup: CDR1 SQVTM, CDR2 ANQGSEA. This CDR3 region has 14 residues. This CDR3 reads CSVSSQTRWETQYF. CDR3 sequence (DNA): TGCAGCGTTTCCTCCCAGACTAGATGGGAGACCCAGTACTTC.

The J gene is TRBJ1-3, the V gene TRBV9, with 9 bases matching TRBD1. The CDR3 is 16 amino acids. Germline CDR1 reads SGDLS; CDR2 reads YYNGEE. J gave up 2 bases and V 4 bases, and 7 bases lay outside the gene matches. CDR3 in amino acids: CASSIRTGGAGNTIYF. The CDR3 DNA reads TGTGCCAGCAGCATACGTACAGGGGGCGCTGGAAACACCATATATTTT.

This clonotype came up a few times. The V call is TRBV7-9, the J call TRBJ2-7, with D tentatively TRBD2 (7 bases). V lost 5 bases and J lost 4, with 15 bases in between. The germline gives CDR1 SEHNR, CDR2 FQNEAQ (reference sequence). This CDR3 is built from 14 residues. For the CDR3, the DNA is TGTGCCAGCAGCCGCCTACAGGGAGGGTACGAGCAGTACTTC. Its protein product is CASSRLQGGYEQYF.

The chain couples TRBV24-1 to TRBJ1-5; D gene ambiguous. The CDR3 runs to 12 residues. Trimming stripped 3 bases from V and 7 bases from J, with 6 bases between. Germline V gene sequence: CDR1 KGHDR, CDR2 SFDVKD. The CDR3 loop is CATSDGQQPQHF. In DNA, the CDR3 is TGTGCCACCAGTGATGGGCAGCAGCCCCAGCATTTT.

A remark on this clonotype: The junction departs from the called germline gene at one end, perhaps through a read error. The J gene is TRBJ2-7, the V gene TRBV29-1, with D unclear. This CDR3 comprises 12 residues. CDR1 is SQVTM and CDR2 is ANQGSEA in the germline V gene. The CDR3, as DNA: TGCAGCGTTGAGGGCGCTGCCTACGGGCAGTACTTC. Protein sequence: CSVEGAAYGQYF.

V gene TRBV7-9 combines with J gene TRBJ2-7; a possible D gene is TRBD1 (5 bases). The V and J ends lost 2 bases and 4 bases respectively, with 9 bases between them. The CDR3 totals 13 residues. CDR1 is SEHNR and CDR2 is FQNEAQ in the germline V gene (reference sequence). CDR3 in DNA: TGTGCCAGCAGCTTAAGGGGTAGATACGAGCAGTACTTC. Translated, it gives CASSLRGRYEQYF.

The chain carries TRBV19 and TRBJ2-7, with D tentatively TRBD1 (6 bases). Trimming took off 7 bases at V and 0 bases at J, with 10 bases between the two ends. CDR1 and CDR2 (germline): LNHDA, SQIVND (reference sequence). The CDR3 is 13 residues long. CDR3 region: CASKQGSSYEQYF. In nucleotides, the CDR3 is TGTGCCAGTAAGCAGGGGAGCTCCTACGAGCAGTACTTC.

This clonotype was observed many times. The rearrangement uses TRBV6-5 and TRBJ2-7; TRBD1 might be the D (6 bases). This CDR3 region has 16 residues. Germline V gene lookup returns CDR1 MNHEY and CDR2 SVGAGI. Trimming removed 0 bases from V and 5 bases from J, with 17 bases in between. CDR3 coding DNA: TGTGCCAGCAGTTACTCGATTCCCCTACAGGGAAACGAGCAGTACTTC. It translates to CASSYSIPLQGNEQYF.

The chain carries TRBV20-1 and TRBJ2-7; 14 bases align to TRBD2. V was pared by 2 bases and J by 3 bases, with 3 bases of the junction left unmatched. The CDR3 is 15 residues long. Germline V gives CDR1 DFQATT, CDR2 SNEGSKA (reference sequence). The CDR3 here is CSARSGLAGVYEQYF. The DNA for the CDR3 is TGCAGTGCTAGATCGGGACTAGCGGGAGTCTACGAGCAGTACTTC.

This clonotype was recorded once. The CDR3 DNA is TGCAGTGCCCAGGACAGGGGGCCCTACGAGCAGTACTTC. Its protein product is CSAQDRGPYEQYF. The chain joins TRBV20-1 to TRBJ2-7; 11 bases fit TRBD1. V shed 6 bases and J 2 bases; nucleotides not matched to a gene: 3. The CDR3 sequence is 13 residues long. The V gene's germline CDR1 is DFQATT and CDR2 SNEGSKA (reference sequence).

The rearrangement joins TRBV7-2 to TRBJ1-1; maybe TRBD1 (6 bases). The V gene lost 3 bases and the J gene lost 1 base, with 9 bases spanning the gap. CDR3 length: 14 residues. Per the germline V gene, CDR1 is SGHTA and CDR2 is FQGNSA. CDR3 amino acids: CASSFLTGNTEAFF. As DNA, the CDR3 is TGTGCCAGCAGCTTCTTGACAGGGAACACTGAAGCTTTCTTT.

The table lists this clonotype with a few counts. This chain uses TRBV12-3 or TRBV12-4 with TRBJ1-5; no firm D call. Between the trimmed V and J ends, which lost 4 bases and 2 bases, there was a span of 12 bases. This CDR3 comprises 15 residues. In nucleotides, the CDR3 is TGTGCCAGCAGTTCCTTCGGCATAGGCAATCAGCCCCAGCATTTT. It specifies CASSSFGIGNQPQHF.